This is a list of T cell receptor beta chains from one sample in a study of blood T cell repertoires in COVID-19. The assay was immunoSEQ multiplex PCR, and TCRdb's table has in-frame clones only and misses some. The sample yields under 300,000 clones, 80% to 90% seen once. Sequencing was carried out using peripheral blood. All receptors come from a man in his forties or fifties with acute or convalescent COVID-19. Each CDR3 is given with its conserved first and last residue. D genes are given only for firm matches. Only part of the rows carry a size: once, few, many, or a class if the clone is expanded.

DNA: TGTGCCAGCAGCTCTCGGGACAGGGGTAAGACTGAAGCTTTCTTT; CDR3: CASSSRDRGKTEAFF; J: TRBJ1-1; V: TRBV7-3; size: -; D: TRBD1
DNA: TGTGCCAGCAGAAACCCAGGGAAGACTGAAGCTTTCTTT; CDR3: CASRNPGKTEAFF; J: TRBJ1-1; V: TRBV6-5; size: few; D: -
DNA: TGTGCCAGCAGCGACCGGACAGGTGGTATCGAGCAGTACTTC; CDR3: CASSDRTGGIEQYF; J: TRBJ2-7; V: TRBV11-2; size: -; D: TRBD1
DNA: TGTGCCAGCAGCCAAGGGGGGCGGTCCACTGAAGCTTTCTTT; CDR3: CASSQGGRSTEAFF; J: TRBJ1-1; V: TRBV3-1/TRBV3-2; size: -; D: -
DNA: TGTGCCAGCAGTGCCACAGGGCTGAGCACAGATACGCAGTATTTT; CDR3: CASSATGLSTDTQYF; J: TRBJ2-3; V: TRBV2; size: -; D: -
DNA: TGTGCCAGCAGTGAACGGGCGGGGGGGCCCGTAGATACGCAGTATTTT; CDR3: CASSERAGGPVDTQYF; J: TRBJ2-3; V: TRBV6-1; size: -; D: TRBD2
DNA: TGTGCCAGCAGTTACAAGGCGGGAGGGCCCTACAATGAGCAGTTCTTC; CDR3: CASSYKAGGPYNEQFF; J: TRBJ2-1; V: TRBV6-6; size: few; D: TRBD2
DNA: TGTGCCAGCAGTTTCGGGACAGGGGGAATCTCCTACGAGCAGTACTTC; CDR3: CASSFGTGGISYEQYF; J: TRBJ2-7; V: TRBV6-6; size: once; D: TRBD1
DNA: TGTGCCAGCAGCTCCGGGACTCCATGGGGTTCACCCCTCCACTTT; CDR3: CASSSGTPWGSPLHF; J: TRBJ1-6; V: TRBV6-5; size: -; D: -
DNA: TGTGCCAGCAGTTGGGGATCCGGGAAAGAGCAGTACTTC; CDR3: CASSWGSGKEQYF; J: TRBJ2-7; V: TRBV27; size: -; D: -
DNA: TGTGCCAGCAGCAACGACCTTGGGGGGGCGCATGGCTACACCTTC; CDR3: CASSNDLGGAHGYTF; J: TRBJ1-2; V: TRBV5-6; size: -; D: -
DNA: TGTGCCAGCAGCCGGACTAGTTCGTCCAATGAGCAGTTCTTC; CDR3: CASSRTSSSNEQFF; J: TRBJ2-1; V: TRBV7-3; size: -; D: TRBD2
DNA: TGTGCCTGGAGTTTTACGTTAGCGGGGGGTGGTGAGCAGTTCTTC; CDR3: CAWSFTLAGGGEQFF; J: TRBJ2-1; V: TRBV30; size: -; D: TRBD2
DNA: TGCGCCAGCAGCCCAGGACAGTTCGAGCAGTACTTC; CDR3: CASSPGQFEQYF; J: TRBJ2-7; V: TRBV10-2; size: -; D: -
DNA: TGTGCCAGCAGCTTGACAGCGTCTTCCTACGAGCAGTACTTC; CDR3: CASSLTASSYEQYF; J: TRBJ2-7; V: TRBV11-1; size: -; D: -
DNA: TGCGCCAGCAGCTTGCAGGGACAGCAAGAGACCCAGTACTTC; CDR3: CASSLQGQQETQYF; J: TRBJ2-5; V: TRBV5-1; size: once; D: TRBD1
DNA: TGTGCCAGCAGCCATAGTTCCCCAGGGAAGAACTATGGCTACACCTTC; CDR3: CASSHSSPGKNYGYTF; J: TRBJ1-2; V: TRBV3-1/TRBV3-2; size: -; D: -
DNA: TGTGCCACCGAGCCGGGACAGGGGCCGGCTTACAATCAGCCCCAGCATTTT; CDR3: CATEPGQGPAYNQPQHF; J: TRBJ1-5; V: TRBV19; size: -; D: TRBD1
DNA: TGTGCTAGTGGTTTGGAGGGGGCGAACACTGAAGCTTTCTTT; CDR3: CASGLEGANTEAFF; J: TRBJ1-1; V: TRBV12-5; size: -; D: TRBD1
DNA: TGTGCCAGCAAATACACTAGCGGATACAATGAGCAGTTCTTC; CDR3: CASKYTSGYNEQFF; J: TRBJ2-1; V: TRBV6-5; size: -; D: TRBD2
DNA: TGTGCCAGCAGCTTTATCCAGACCGGGGAGCTGTTTTTT; CDR3: CASSFIQTGELFF; J: TRBJ2-2; V: TRBV11-3; size: -; D: -
DNA: TGCGCCAGTGGGGACACCCCCTACGAGCAGTACTTC; CDR3: CASGDTPYEQYF; J: TRBJ2-7; V: TRBV5-1; size: -; D: -
DNA: TGTGCCACCAGCGGACTAGCGGGAGGGGATGAGCAGTTCTTC; CDR3: CATSGLAGGDEQFF; J: TRBJ2-1; V: TRBV15; size: -; D: TRBD2
DNA: TGTGCCAGCAGCCAAGGAGCATCTAGGGAGCAGTTCTTC; CDR3: CASSQGASREQFF; J: TRBJ2-1; V: TRBV3-1/TRBV3-2; size: -; D: -
DNA: TGTGCCAGTAGTATTTTCTCTAACTATGGCTACACCTTC; CDR3: CASSIFSNYGYTF; J: TRBJ1-2; V: TRBV19; size: -; D: -
DNA: TGTGCCAGCAGCCGCAGACTAGCGGGGGGGTCCAATGAGCAGTTCTTC; CDR3: CASSRRLAGGSNEQFF; J: TRBJ2-1; V: TRBV3-1/TRBV3-2; size: -; D: TRBD2
DNA: TGTGCCAGCTCACCCACCCAGACAGGGATGAACACTGAAGCTTTCTTT; CDR3: CASSPTQTGMNTEAFF; J: TRBJ1-1; V: TRBV18; size: -; D: TRBD1
DNA: TGTGCCAGCTCAGCCTTACAGGGTGGGGAATCACCCCTCCACTTT; CDR3: CASSALQGGESPLHF; J: TRBJ1-6; V: TRBV18; size: -; D: -
DNA: TGTGCCAGTAGTGCGGACAGGGGGCCCGAGTACTTC; CDR3: CASSADRGPEYF; J: TRBJ2-7; V: TRBV19; size: -; D: TRBD1
DNA: TGTGCCAGCGGGAGCTCACGGACAGGGGTCAATGAGCAGTTCTTC; CDR3: CASGSSRTGVNEQFF; J: TRBJ2-1; V: TRBV28; size: -; D: TRBD1
DNA: TGTGCCAGGGGGGGAGGGAGGTCCCTCACAGATACGCAGTATTTT; CDR3: CARGGGRSLTDTQYF; J: TRBJ2-3; V: TRBV6-5; size: -; D: TRBD2
DNA: TGTGCCAGCAGCGGCTTGGACAGCACCTTC; CDR3: CASSGLDSTF; J: TRBJ1-2; V: TRBV9; size: -; D: -
DNA: TGCGCCAGCAGCGCCGACAGGGGCTATGGCTACACCTTC; CDR3: CASSADRGYGYTF; J: TRBJ1-2; V: TRBV5-1; size: -; D: TRBD1
DNA: TGTGCCAGCAGTTTAGGGGGGATAAGCGGTGGCTACACCTTC; CDR3: CASSLGGISGGYTF; J: TRBJ1-2; V: TRBV27; size: -; D: -
DNA: TGTGCCACCAGTGTATCCGGGAATCAGCCCCAGCATTTT; CDR3: CATSVSGNQPQHF; J: TRBJ1-5; V: TRBV24-1; size: few; D: -
DNA: TGTGCCACCGGCACAGGGGAACGTTCTGCCGAGCAGTACTTC; CDR3: CATGTGERSAEQYF; J: TRBJ2-7; V: TRBV24-1; size: -; D: TRBD1
DNA: TGTGCCAGCAGCCTGGGACAGCACTACGAGCAGTACTTC; CDR3: CASSLGQHYEQYF; J: TRBJ2-7; V: TRBV13; size: -; D: TRBD1
DNA: TGTGCCAGCAGTATTCCGGGACTAGCGGGTGGGTACTTC; CDR3: CASSIPGLAGGYF; J: TRBJ2-7; V: TRBV28; size: -; D: TRBD2
DNA: TGTGCCAGTAGTATAGTGGGGGCGCCCAGCTCCTACGAGCAGTACTTC; CDR3: CASSIVGAPSSYEQYF; J: TRBJ2-7; V: TRBV19; size: -; D: -
DNA: TGTGCCAGCTCTTCGACAGACGAAGCTTTCTTT; CDR3: CASSSTDEAFF; J: TRBJ1-1; V: TRBV4-2; size: -; D: -
DNA: TGTGCCAGCAGCCAGACTAGCGCTGATACGCAGTATTTT; CDR3: CASSQTSADTQYF; J: TRBJ2-3; V: TRBV27; size: once; D: TRBD2
DNA: TGTGCCAGCAGCTGGGGGGGGGCTAACTATGGCTACACCTTC; CDR3: CASSWGGANYGYTF; J: TRBJ1-2; V: TRBV27; size: -; D: -
DNA: TGTGCCAGCTCGTCGGGGGAGTGGGGTAGCTACGAGCAGTACTTC; CDR3: CASSSGEWGSYEQYF; J: TRBJ2-7; V: TRBV18; size: -; D: -
DNA: TGCGCCAGCAGCTCCGGACAGCACAATGAGCAGTTCTTC; CDR3: CASSSGQHNEQFF; J: TRBJ2-1; V: TRBV5-1; size: -; D: -
DNA: TGTGCCATCAGTGATAGGACAGGATTAGCGGGGCACAATGAAAAACTGTTTTTT; CDR3: CAISDRTGLAGHNEKLFF; J: TRBJ1-4; V: TRBV10-3; size: -; D: TRBD1
DNA: TGTGCCAGCAAAAGGGAGGGTGGATCGGGATGGGGGAACACTGAAGCTTTCTTT; CDR3: CASKREGGSGWGNTEAFF; J: TRBJ1-1; V: TRBV2; size: -; D: -
DNA: TGTGCCAGCAGCGTAGTGTCTAGCGGGGGTCAAGAGACCCAGTACTTC; CDR3: CASSVVSSGGQETQYF; J: TRBJ2-5; V: TRBV9; size: few; D: TRBD2
DNA: TGTGCCAGCAGTTTGACAGCCAATGTTAATGAAAAACTGTTTTTT; CDR3: CASSLTANVNEKLFF; J: TRBJ1-4; V: TRBV27; size: -; D: -
DNA: TGTGCCAGACCGGGACTGAAGCGGGGGGTCCTCTACAATGAGCAGTTCTTC; CDR3: CARPGLKRGVLYNEQFF; J: TRBJ2-1; V: TRBV19; size: once; D: TRBD2
DNA: TGTGCCAGCAGACTACAGGGGAACAATCAGCCCCAGCATTTT; CDR3: CASRLQGNNQPQHF; J: TRBJ1-5; V: TRBV28; size: -; D: TRBD1
DNA: TGCGCCAGCAGTGAGTCCCAGAGGGCAGACTACGAGCAGTACTTC; CDR3: CASSESQRADYEQYF; J: TRBJ2-7; V: TRBV10-2; size: -; D: -
DNA: TGTGCCAGCAGTGAGCAAGGCAGGGGGACCGGGGAGCTGTTTTTT; CDR3: CASSEQGRGTGELFF; J: TRBJ2-2; V: TRBV6-1; size: -; D: TRBD1
DNA: TGTGCCAGCAGTGGGACTAGCTCCTACGAGCAGTACTTC; CDR3: CASSGTSSYEQYF; J: TRBJ2-7; V: TRBV28; size: -; D: TRBD2